Below, one TCR beta chain is given with its context. These data belong to a study of blood T cell repertoires in COVID-19. Assay used: immunoSEQ multiplex PCR; TCRdb lists only in-frame clones, some missing. The data show fewer than 300,000 clones, approximately 77% seen once. Trimming removed 2 bases from V and 5 bases from J, with 9 bases in between. The CDR3 covers 13 residues. The chain combines TRBV12-3 or TRBV12-4 with TRBJ2-5; no clear D gene. The specimen sequenced was peripheral blood. This receptor was obtained from a woman in her late teens or twenties with acute or convalescent COVID-19. CDR3: CASSLSKSETQYF. In nucleotides, the CDR3 is TGTGCCAGCAGTTTATCCAAGAGTGAGACCCAGTACTTC.